These 15 T cell receptor beta chains were sequenced from one sample in a study of tissue T cells after allogeneic stem cell transplantation. TCRdb's copy holds only in-frame clones and misses some; the assay was immunoSEQ multiplex PCR. The data show almost 7,000 clones, with about a third seen just once and 6.3% held by the top ten. Time point meaning: mouse harvest day 14 after allogeneic transplant. Tail vein injection delivered 10^7 T-cell-depleted bone marrow cells and 10^6 splenic CD5+ T cells. What was sequenced was skin. The receptors originated from a female BALB/c mouse given C57BL/6 T cells with graft-versus-host disease after an allogeneic hematopoietic cell transplant.

For this clone: The germline and genes are mouse ones. The observed sequence ends 1 residue before the CDR3 terminus, with the missing tail filled in from the germline J gene. The chain has TRBV3 and TRBJ1-1, with a tentative D call TRBD1 (5 bases). The V and J ends lost 3 bases and 5 bases respectively, with 10 bases between them. CDR1 is SNHLY and CDR2 is FYNGKV in the germline V gene (reference sequence). The CDR3 consists of 13 residues. The CDR3 DNA, read in part, is TGTGCCAGCAGCTTTGCAGGGAGGACAGAAGTCTTC. Translated: CASSFAGRTEVF. The full CDR3 protein reads CASSFAGRTEVFF.

Regarding this clone: Gene names and germline match the mouse. The read ends 1 residue early relative to the CDR3; the germline J gene fills the gap. The chain has TRBV26 and TRBJ1-4; D is unresolved. V lost 2 bases and J 5 bases, leaving 6 bases between the germline ends. The CDR3 contains 13 residues. CDR1 KGHPV and CDR2 FQNQEV come from the germline V gene (reference sequence). Partial CDR3 DNA: TGTGCCAGCAGTCTGATCAGAAACGAAAGATTATTT. Translation: CASSLIRNERLF. The complete CDR3 reads CASSLIRNERLFF.

This clone was found a few times. The gene symbols are mouse symbols. The covered CDR3 bases are TGTGCCAGCAGCTCCCGACTGGGAAGCTCCTATGAACAGTAC. Amino acids: CASSSRLGSSYEQY. The entire CDR3 is CASSSRLGSSYEQYF. The chain uses TRBV3 and TRBJ2-7; TRBD2 agrees at 7 bases. Read coverage stops 1 residue before the CDR3 terminus; the germline J gene supplies the remainder. CDR3 length equals 15 residues. Trimming at V came to 4 bases and at J to 0 bases, leaving 6 bases not matched to a gene. Looked up from germline, CDR1 is SNHLY and CDR2 is FYNGKV (reference sequence).

Only a few counts were recorded for this clone. Genes here carry mouse names. With the read ending 1 residue before the CDR3 end, the germline J gene is used to fill in that end. The chain employs TRBV26 and TRBJ1-6; 8 nucleotides align to TRBD1. TRBJ1-6 is placed among ORFs of uncertain function. V lost 2 bases and J lost 9; bases outside the gene matches: 3. In germline, CDR1 is KGHPV, CDR2 FQNQEV (reference sequence). This CDR3 is built from 14 residues. The sequenced part of the CDR3 DNA is TGTGCCAGCAGTCTGCAGGGGGCGGGTTCGCCCCTCTAC. The encoded protein is CASSLQGAGSPLY. In full, the CDR3 reads CASSLQGAGSPLYF.

This clone is labeled as medium-sized. Germline and genes here are mouse. With the read ending 1 residue before the CDR3 end, the germline J gene is used to fill in that end. The gene calls are TRBV15 and TRBJ1-2; 7 bases fit TRBD1. Germline-derived CDR1 and CDR2 are SGHND and FRSKSL. This CDR3 spans 14 amino acids. V gave up 7 bases and J gave up 2 bases; unmatched junction bases: 7. The DNA read from the CDR3 is TGTGCCAGCACCTCCGGGACAGATAACTCCGACTACACC. Residues: CASTSGTDNSDYT. The CDR3 reads in full as CASTSGTDNSDYTF.

As concerns this clone: Any gene name here is a mouse gene name. The CDR3 extends 1 residue past the end of the read, so its final part is completed from the germline J gene. This chain connects TRBV16 to TRBJ2-7; 7 bases fit TRBD1. This CDR3 spans 12 amino acids. After removal of 5 bases from V and 4 bases from J, the junction contained 2 bases not matched to a gene. CDR1 SGHSA and CDR2 FRNQAP come from the germline V gene. The covered CDR3 bases are TGTGCAAGCAGCCCGGGACAGTATGAACAGTAC. Its protein product is CASSPGQYEQY. The entire CDR3 protein reads CASSPGQYEQYF.

In this sample, this clone is medium-sized. The germline and genes are mouse ones. The observed sequence ends 1 residue before the CDR3 terminus, with the missing tail filled in from the germline J gene. The V gene is TRBV26, the J gene TRBJ1-4; maybe TRBD1 (5 bases). V was clipped by 3 bases and J by 4 bases, with 9 bases between them. Germline-derived CDR1 and CDR2 are KGHPV and FQNQEV (reference sequence). The CDR3 runs to 14 residues. The CDR3 DNA, read in part, is TGTGCCAGCAGTCTTCAGGGATACAACGAAAGATTATTT. This translates into CASSLQGYNERLF. The entire CDR3 reads CASSLQGYNERLFF.

This clone was found a few times. The gene names given are mouse names. The read comes to an end 1 residue before the CDR3 does, leaving the germline J gene to fill in the end. The V gene is TRBV2, the J gene TRBJ1-6, with unresolved D. TRBJ1-6 counts as an open reading frame of uncertain function. V was trimmed by 0 bases and J by 0 bases, leaving 6 bases between them. Germline CDR1 and CDR2: LGHNA and YSYQKL. This CDR3 is built from 16 residues. The covered CDR3 bases are TGTGCCAGCAGCCAAGATTGGAATTCCTATAATTCGCCCCTCTAC. This sequence encodes CASSQDWNSYNSPLY. The whole CDR3 reads CASSQDWNSYNSPLYF.

This clone came up once. Gene names denote mouse genes. The CDR3 end lies 1 residue beyond the end of the read and is filled in from the germline J gene. The genes are TRBV26 and TRBJ1-6; D is unclear. TRBJ1-6 carries the ORF label, with uncertain function. Germline CDR1 and CDR2: KGHPV and FQNQEV (reference sequence). There are 14 residues in the CDR3. V shed 0 bases and J shed 7 bases, with 7 bases lying between them. The CDR3 protein is CASSLSGRNSPLYF. Incomplete CDR3 DNA: TGTGCCAGCAGTCTGTCGGGGAGGAATTCGCCCCTCTAC.

Points on this clone: Gene names are the mouse ones. The sequenced fragment ends 1 residue before the CDR3 boundary, so the rest is inferred from the germline J gene. Other nucleotide sequences from this sample produce the same CDR3. The chain links TRBV26 to TRBJ1-1; D is unresolved. Germline CDR1 reads KGHPV; CDR2 reads FQNQEV (reference sequence). Between the trimmed V and J ends, which lost 4 bases and 0 bases, there was a span of 6 bases. This CDR3 region has 13 residues. This CDR3 is CASSPGQNTEVFF. CDR3 bases read: TGTGCCAGCAGTCCTGGACAGAACACAGAAGTCTTC. Looking up the rest from reference TRBV26 and TRBJ1-1 gives the full variable domain: NSKVIQTPRYLVKGQGQKAKMRCIPEKGHPVVFWYQQNKNNEFKFLINFQNQEVLQQIDMTEKRFSAECPSNSPCSLEIQSSEAGDSALYLCASSPGQNTEVFFGKGTRLTVV.

Regarding this clone: The germline and genes are mouse ones. The read ends 1 residue shy of where the CDR3 ends; the end is completed using the germline J gene. The genes are TRBV26 and TRBJ2-3, with TRBD2 matching over 10 bases. Germline V lookup: CDR1 KGHPV, CDR2 FQNQEV (reference sequence). The ends lost 2 bases at V and 6 bases at J; junction bases unmatched: 2. The CDR3 runs to 14 residues. The CDR3 region is CASSLGLGVETLYF. CDR3 DNA (partial): TGTGCCAGCAGTCTGGGACTGGGGGTGGAAACGCTGTAT.

This clone occurred once. Genes and germline are mouse. The DNA ends 1 residue before the CDR3 does, and the rest of the CDR3 is filled in from the germline J gene. The chain employs TRBV24 and TRBJ1-1; D unresolved. Deletions cut 1 base from V and 6 bases from J, with 6 bases between. This CDR3 is built from 12 residues. In germline, CDR1 is KGHTA, CDR2 FRNEEI. The CDR3 bases that were read are TGTGCCAGCAGTCTGTGGTGGTCAGAAGTCTTC. Encoded protein: CASSLWWSEVF. The entire CDR3 protein reads CASSLWWSEVFF.

By share of the sample, this clone is large (0.1 to 1%). Gene names are mouse gene names. The CDR3 goes on 1 residue after the read ends, and that part is filled in from the germline J gene. The J gene is TRBJ2-2, the V gene TRBV26; D perhaps matches TRBD1 (6 bases). The CDR3 has 15 residues. From germline, CDR1 is KGHPV and CDR2 FQNQEV (reference sequence). V was shortened by 2 bases and J by 2 bases, with 9 bases between the two germline ends. CDR3 sequence: CASSLTGSNTGQLYF. CDR3 DNA, as far as it was read: TGTGCCAGCAGTCTGACAGGGTCCAACACCGGGCAGCTCTAC. The full variable domain, rest sourced from reference TRBV26 and TRBJ2-2, is NSKVIQTPRYLVKGQGQKAKMRCIPEKGHPVVFWYQQNKNNEFKFLINFQNQEVLQQIDMTEKRFSAECPSNSPCSLEIQSSEAGDSALYLCASSLTGSNTGQLYFGEGSKLTVL.

With respect to this clone: The gene names given are mouse names. The read comes to an end 1 residue before the CDR3 does, leaving the germline J gene to fill in the end. The genes are TRBV12-2 and TRBJ2-4, with 11 nucleotides matching TRBD2. In germline, CDR1 is SGHLS, CDR2 HYDKME. The CDR3 is made up of 16 amino acids. J was trimmed by 0 bases and V by 2 bases; bases with no gene match: 3. The CDR3 DNA, read in part, is TGTGCCAGCTCTCCGGGACTGGGGGTTAGTCAAAACACCTTGTAC. Protein product: CASSPGLGVSQNTLY. The full CDR3 reads CASSPGLGVSQNTLYF.

This clone was seen a few times. The genes and germline here are from mouse. The read ends 1 residue shy of where the CDR3 ends; the end is completed using the germline J gene. The chain has TRBV3 and TRBJ2-2, with TRBD1 matching over 8 bases. With V trimmed by 5 bases and J by 0 bases, 2 bases remained unmatched. Germline V gene sequence: CDR1 SNHLY, CDR2 FYNGKV (reference sequence). The CDR3 totals 15 residues. The CDR3 DNA, read in part, is TGTGCCAGCAGCCCGACAGGGGCAAACACCGGGCAGCTCTAC. Its protein is CASSPTGANTGQLY. The whole CDR3 is CASSPTGANTGQLYF.